This TCR beta chain was observed in a study of CD8 T cells in ankylosing spondylitis (dated by TCRdb to 2015 to 2018). At the level of the whole study: To find TCR variants linked to disease, the study profiled T cell receptor beta repertoires in ankylosing spondylitis patients and healthy donors. The full study cohort comprised approximately 23 ankylosing spondylitis patients and roughly 100 healthy donors. Samples of peripheral blood were taken, and for ankylosing spondylitis patients, synovial fluid was collected as well.

Notes on this clonotype: This receptor's antigen is unknown. Per-base qualities were not stored, and no clone one base away is much larger.

The full study reports these points: Some TCR beta motif variants had previously been reported in synovial fluid and blood of reactive arthritis patients, which suggested common disease-initiation mechanisms. Significant enrichment of the disease-linked clones was reported in matched synovial fluid samples from ankylosing spondylitis patients. A TCR beta motif of eight highly homologous amino acid variants appeared characteristic of blood from ankylosing spondylitis patients. The disease-linked clones showed a CD8+ phenotype and occurred at relatively low frequencies in peripheral blood.

TCRdb shows the sequencer as Illumina HiSeq 2500. Quantitative 5'-RACE with molecular barcodes was the method used to prepare the TCR beta libraries. The original methods were these. To identify disease-linked TCR variants, a new computational method was used, one built on a probabilistic model of VDJ rearrangement. Starting from the raw public reads, TCRdb applied fastp trimming at Q25, assembled clones with MiXCR and retained in-frame beta chains. Rows matching on CDR3 protein sequence are summarized as one entry with the most common DNA and genes. TCRdb, not the original authors, processed these V and J calls. The sample table holds a few hundred thousand distinct CDR3 sequences, of which 7% to 9% were seen once. Approximately 14% of the sample is taken by the ten largest. Germline trimming amounts to 7 bases on V and 1 base on J, with 6 as the count of junction bases outside the gene matches. Reading the germline V gene gives CDR1 MGHDK and CDR2 SYGVNS. From the cysteine up to the phenylalanine, the CDR3 has a length of 15 residues. The entry retains the CDR3 DNA only, 45 bases that are in frame from base 1.

This sequence originates from a male donor with ankylosing spondylitis. Sequencing was performed on blood, either unsorted or a sorted T cell fraction (not recorded which). The chain links TRBV25-1 with TRBJ2-1; 8 nucleotides in the junction match TRBD2. The CDR3 reads as follows: CASNPSGSSYNEQFF. The nucleotides read TGTGCCAGCAATCCGAGCGGGAGTTCCTACAATGAGCAGTTCTTC.